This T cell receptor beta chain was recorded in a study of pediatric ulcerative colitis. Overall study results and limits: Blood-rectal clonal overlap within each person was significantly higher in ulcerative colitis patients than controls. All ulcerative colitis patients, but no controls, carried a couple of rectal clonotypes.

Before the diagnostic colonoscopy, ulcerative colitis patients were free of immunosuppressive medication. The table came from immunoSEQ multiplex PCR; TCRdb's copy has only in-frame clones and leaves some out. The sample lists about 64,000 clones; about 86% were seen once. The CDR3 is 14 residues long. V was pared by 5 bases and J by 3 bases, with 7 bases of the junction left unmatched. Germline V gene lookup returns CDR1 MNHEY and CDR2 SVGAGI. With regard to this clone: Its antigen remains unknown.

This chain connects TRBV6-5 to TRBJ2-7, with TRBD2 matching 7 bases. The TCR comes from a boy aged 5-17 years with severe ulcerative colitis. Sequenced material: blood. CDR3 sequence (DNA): TGTGCCAGCAGTCTCAGCGGGAATCGCTACGAGCAGTACTTC. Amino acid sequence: CASSLSGNRYEQYF.